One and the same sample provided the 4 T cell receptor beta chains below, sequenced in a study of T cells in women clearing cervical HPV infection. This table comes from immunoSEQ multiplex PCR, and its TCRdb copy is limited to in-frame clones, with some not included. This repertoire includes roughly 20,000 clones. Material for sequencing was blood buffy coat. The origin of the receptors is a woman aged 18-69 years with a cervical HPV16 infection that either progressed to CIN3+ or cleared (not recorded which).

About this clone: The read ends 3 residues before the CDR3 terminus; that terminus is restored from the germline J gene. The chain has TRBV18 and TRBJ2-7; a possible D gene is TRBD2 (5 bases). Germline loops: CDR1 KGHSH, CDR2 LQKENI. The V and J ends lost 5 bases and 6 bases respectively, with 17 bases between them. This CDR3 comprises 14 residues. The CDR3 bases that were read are TGTGCCAGCTCAACCCCCGAGAGGGCGAGCGAG. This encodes CASSTPERASE. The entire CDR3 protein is CASSTPERASEQYF.

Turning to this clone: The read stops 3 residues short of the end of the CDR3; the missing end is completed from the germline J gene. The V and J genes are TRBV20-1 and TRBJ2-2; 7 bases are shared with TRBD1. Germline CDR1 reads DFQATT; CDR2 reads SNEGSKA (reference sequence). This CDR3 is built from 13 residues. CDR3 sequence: CSASGTANSPLFF. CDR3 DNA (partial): TGCAGTGCATCCGGGACAGCAAATTCACCG.

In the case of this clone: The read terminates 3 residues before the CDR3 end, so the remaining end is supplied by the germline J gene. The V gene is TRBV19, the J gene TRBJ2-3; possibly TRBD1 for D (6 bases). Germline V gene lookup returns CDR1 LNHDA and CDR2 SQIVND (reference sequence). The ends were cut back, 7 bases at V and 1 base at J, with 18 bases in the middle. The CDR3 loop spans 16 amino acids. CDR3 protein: CASNPDRLSGTDTQYF. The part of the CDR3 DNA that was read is TGTGCCAGTAACCCGGACAGACTGTCCGGCACAGATACG.

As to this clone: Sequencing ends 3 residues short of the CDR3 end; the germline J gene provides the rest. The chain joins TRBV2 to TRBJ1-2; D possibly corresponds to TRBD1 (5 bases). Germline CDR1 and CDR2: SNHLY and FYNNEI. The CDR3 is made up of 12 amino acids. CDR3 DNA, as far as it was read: TGTGCCAGCACCGACAGAAGGTACGAC. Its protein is CASTDRRYD. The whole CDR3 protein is CASTDRRYDYTF. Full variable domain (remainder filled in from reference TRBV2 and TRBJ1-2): EPEVTQTPSHQVTQMGQEVILRCVPISNHLYFYWYRQILGQKVEFLVSFYNNEISEKSEIFDDQFSVERPDGSNFTLKIRSTKLEDSAMYFCASTDRRYDYTFGSGTRLTVV.